Below, 10 T cell receptor beta chains from the same sample are listed, as sequenced in a study of cytomegalovirus exposure and HLA in healthy donors. PCR was performed using 60 Vbeta and 13 Jbeta primers. Sequencing used immunoSEQ multiplex PCR; TCRdb keeps in-frame clones, though not all of them. The sample carries about 190,000 clones, 60% to 85% recorded once. Sequencing was done on a sample of PBMCs. All receptors derive from a woman aged 35 to 49 in good health and CMV-seronegative.

V usage is TRBV2 and J usage is TRBJ2-3, with D tentatively TRBD2 (6 bases). This CDR3 spans 15 amino acids. Trimming cost V 3 bases and J 2 bases, with 12 bases left between them. Germline V gene data show CDR1 as SNHLY and CDR2 as FYNNEI. The CDR3 spells CASSEAGLHTDTQYF. In DNA form, the CDR3 reads TGTGCCAGCAGTGAGGCTGGACTACACACAGATACGCAGTATTTT.

The chain links TRBV19 to TRBJ1-1; TRBD1 might be the D (6 bases). V was trimmed by 9 bases and J by 1 base, leaving 15 bases between them. Germline V gives CDR1 LNHDA, CDR2 SQIVND (reference sequence). There are 14 residues in the CDR3. CDR3 nucleotide sequence: TGTGCCAGCAAGTCCGACAGGTCGAACACTGAAGCTTTCTTT. Its translation is CASKSDRSNTEAFF.

V is TRBV7-2 and J is TRBJ2-3; D possibly corresponds to TRBD2 (6 bases). In germline, CDR1 is SGHTA, CDR2 FQGNSA. V was cut by 0 bases and J by 6 bases, with 16 bases left in between. CDR3 length: 16 residues. The CDR3 loop is CASSLAVAELTDTQYF. The CDR3 DNA is TGTGCCAGCAGCTTAGCCGTAGCGGAGTTAACGGATACGCAGTATTTT. Looking up the rest from reference TRBV7-2 and TRBJ2-3 gives the full variable domain: GAGVSQSPSNKVTEKGKDVELRCDPISGHTALYWYRQSLGQGLEFLIYFQGNSAPDKSGLPSDRFSAERTGGSVSTLTIQRTQQEDSAVYLCASSLAVAELTDTQYFGPGTRLTVL.

This clone has only one observation. Here the CDR3 DNA reads TGTGCCAGTAGTATTGTCAGGGGGTACGATCAGCCCCAGCATTTT. Amino acid sequence: CASSIVRGYDQPQHF. The chain links TRBV19 to TRBJ1-5; 7 bases line up with TRBD1. V lost 3 bases and J lost 5; bases outside the gene matches: 7. Germline values: CDR1 LNHDA, CDR2 SQIVND (reference sequence). CDR3 length: 15 amino acids.

The CDR3 sequence: CASSLPGQGLSGANVLTF. Written as DNA, the CDR3 is TGTGCCAGCAGTTTACCGGGACAGGGGCTCTCTGGGGCCAACGTCCTGACTTTC. The rearrangement links TRBV2 to TRBJ2-6; 10 bases are shared with TRBD1. Per germline, CDR1 SNHLY and CDR2 FYNNEI. With V trimmed by 5 bases and J by 0 bases, 7 bases remained unmatched. CDR3 length equals 18 residues.

V is TRBV7-9 and J is TRBJ2-7; 7 bases match TRBD2. V shed 3 bases, J shed 6 bases, and the junction held 5 bases outside the gene matches. CDR1 and CDR2 from the germline V gene are SEHNR and FQNEAQ (reference sequence). This CDR3 comprises 13 residues. The CDR3 sequence: CASSLGGVSEQYV. The CDR3 DNA follows: TGTGCCAGCAGCTTGGGGGGGGTAAGCGAGCAGTACGTC.

This sequence joins TRBV29-1 and TRBJ1-1, with D unclear. The CDR3 has 13 residues. Trimming pared 3 bases from V and 5 bases from J, leaving 13 bases between. Germline values: CDR1 SQVTM, CDR2 ANQGSEA. The DNA for the CDR3 is TGCAGCGTTGAGAGAGGGCGGTGGACTGAAGCTTTCTTT. Translating it yields CSVERGRWTEAFF.

This clone was seen a single time. The chain joins TRBV6-6 to TRBJ1-1, with D tentatively TRBD1 (5 bases). This CDR3 is built from 14 residues. Germline loops: CDR1 MNHNY, CDR2 SVGAGI (reference sequence). With 1 base removed from V and 11 bases from J, the gap between germline ends came to 17 bases. CDR3 in DNA: TGTGCCAGCAGTTACTTCCTAGGGGCCGACGGGGCTTTCTTT. Its translation: CASSYFLGADGAFF.

This clone was counted between two and nine times. The chain carries TRBV28 and TRBJ2-7, with 9 nucleotides matching TRBD1. V shed 7 bases and J 1 base; nucleotides not matched to a gene: 8. The CDR3 has 15 amino acids. The germline V gene has CDR1 MDHEN and CDR2 SYDVKM. CDR3 nucleotide sequence: TGTGCCAGCACTAAGGGACAGGGCCGATCCTACGAGCAGTACGTC. The encoded protein is CASTKGQGRSYEQYV.

This chain connects TRBV28 to TRBJ1-2; TRBD1 matches at 8 bases. The CDR3 has 14 amino acids. Germline lookup yields CDR1 MDHEN and CDR2 SYDVKM. V trimming: 2 bases; J trimming: 7 bases; junction bases outside the gene matches: 6. This CDR3 is CASSLPGGYRGYTF. The DNA for the CDR3 is TGTGCCAGCAGTTTACCAGGGGGCTATCGTGGCTACACCTTC.